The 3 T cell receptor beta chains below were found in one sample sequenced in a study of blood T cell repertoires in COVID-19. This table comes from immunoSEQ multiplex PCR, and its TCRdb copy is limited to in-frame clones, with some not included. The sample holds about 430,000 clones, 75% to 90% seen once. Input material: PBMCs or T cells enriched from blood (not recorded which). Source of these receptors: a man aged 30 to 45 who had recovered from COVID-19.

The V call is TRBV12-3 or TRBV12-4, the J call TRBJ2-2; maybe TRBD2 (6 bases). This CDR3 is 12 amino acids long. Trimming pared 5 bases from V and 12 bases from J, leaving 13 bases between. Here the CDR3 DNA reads TGTGCCAGCAGTGCGGGGAGGCGGAAGCTGTTTTTT. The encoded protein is CASSAGRRKLFF.

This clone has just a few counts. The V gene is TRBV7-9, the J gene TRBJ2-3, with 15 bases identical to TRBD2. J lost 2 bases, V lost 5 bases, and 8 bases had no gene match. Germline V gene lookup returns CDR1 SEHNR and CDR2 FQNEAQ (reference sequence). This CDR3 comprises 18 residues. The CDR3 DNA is TGTGCCAGCAGCCTCGGACTAGCGGGAGGGGATTTCACAGATACGCAGTATTTT. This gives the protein CASSLGLAGGDFTDTQYF.

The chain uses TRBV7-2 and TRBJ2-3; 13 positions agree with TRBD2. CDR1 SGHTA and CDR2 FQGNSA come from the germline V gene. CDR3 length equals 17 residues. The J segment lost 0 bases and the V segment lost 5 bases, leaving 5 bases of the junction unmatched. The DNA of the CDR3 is TGTGCCAGCAGCAGGGGACTAGCGGGATCTAGCACAGATACGCAGTATTTT. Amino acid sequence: CASSRGLAGSSTDTQYF.